This paragraph reports one T cell receptor (beta chain). Its antigen is undetermined. This sample's TCRbeta library carried unique molecular identifier barcodes. MiXCR was run by TCRdb on the PCR reads, yielding one entry per CDR3 protein. The data contain around 450,000 distinct CDR3 sequences, around 46% of them seen just once; the ten biggest clones take up approximately 25%. This entry belongs to a study of T-cell reconstitution after alpha-beta-depleted transplantation in children. Findings of the study overall: Expanded graft clones numbering several hundred reportedly gave rise to alpha-beta T cells about two months after transplant. Among T cells one year after transplant, newly produced cells accounted for most counts and diversity. Recipient T cells and thymic progenitors that survived were the source of the high TCRbeta diversity seen at day 60 in some patients.

The source of this sequence is a girl aged 2 to 10 with aplastic anemia, due to receive a stem cell transplant. The sample in question was PBMCs, obtained before TCRalphabeta/CD19-depleted stem cell transplant.

This chain's CDR3 is CASRTGTDTQYF. The CDR3 region has the DNA TGTGCCAGCAGGACGGGGACAGATACGCAGTATTTT. The genes are TRBV7-9 and TRBJ2-3, with D perhaps TRBD2 (5 bases). Germline V lookup: CDR1 SEHNR, CDR2 FQNEAQ (reference sequence). The CDR3 is 12 residues long. V lost 6 bases and J 3 bases, leaving 7 bases between the germline ends.